This T cell receptor (beta chain) was identified during a study of blood T cell repertoires in COVID-19. In the study overall: Samples came from the United States, Italy and Spain, spanning acute and convalescent COVID-19. Sources were T cells, B-cell-depleted T cells, or PBMCs; the material itself was cDNA or gDNA.

Per the original methods: How many nucleated cells were present was estimated from reference gene primer amplification. Clones were sequenced by immunoSEQ multiplex PCR, and TCRdb holds only the in-frame ones, with some missing. The V and J calls and clone size were taken over from that table, and D and trimming were inferred from the DNA. This sample has about 53,000 clones, with 70% to 85% found just once. The CDR3 covers 13 residues. Germline V CDR1 and CDR2: SQVTM, ANQGSEA. Trimming removed 3 bases from V and 1 base from J, with 9 bases in between. Material: peripheral blood. This chain uses TRBV29-1 with TRBJ1-2; TRBD1 might be the D (5 bases). The sequence derives from a human donor in a cohort sampled during active COVID-19. The CDR3 region has the DNA TGCAGCGTTGATATCGGGGGTAACTATGGCTACACCTTC. Translated: CSVDIGGNYGYTF.